This record looks at one T cell receptor (beta chain) sequence and its context. Its antigen is as yet unknown. These data belong to a study of cytomegalovirus exposure and HLA in healthy donors. Broader study findings: Later genetic work tied a missense DCLRE1C variant to beta-chain V and J trimming. An analysis was carried out at a later point. It showed that HLA-associated TCR beta chains were more clonally expanded than equally common non-associated chains.

Healthy individuals who donated bone marrow served as the donors. CDR1 and CDR2 from the germline V gene are MNHEY and SVGAGI. The CDR3 spans 15 residues. Primers: 60 Vbeta forward and 13 Jbeta reverse. This table comes from immunoSEQ multiplex PCR, and its TCRdb copy is limited to in-frame clones, with some not included. Among approximately 110,000 clones listed, around 82% were seen once. The chain joins TRBV6-5 to TRBJ2-5, with D perhaps TRBD2 (5 bases). TRBJ2-7 matches the DNA end more closely, so the J call is doubtful. Material: PBMCs. The sequence came from a woman aged 25 to 39 in good health and CMV-seropositive. Here the CDR3 DNA reads TGTGCCAGCAGTTACTCGAGGGCAGTTTCCTACGAGCAGTACTTC. Translation gives CASSYSRAVSYEQYF.